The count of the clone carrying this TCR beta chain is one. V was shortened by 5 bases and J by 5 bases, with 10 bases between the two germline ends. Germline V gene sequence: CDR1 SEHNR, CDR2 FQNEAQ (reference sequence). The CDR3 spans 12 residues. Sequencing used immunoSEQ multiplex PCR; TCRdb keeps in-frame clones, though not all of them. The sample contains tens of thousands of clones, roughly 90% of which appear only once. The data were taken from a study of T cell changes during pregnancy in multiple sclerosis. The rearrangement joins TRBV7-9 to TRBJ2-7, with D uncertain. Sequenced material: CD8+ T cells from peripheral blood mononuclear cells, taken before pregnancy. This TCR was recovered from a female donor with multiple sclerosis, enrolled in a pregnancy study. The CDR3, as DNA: TGTGCCAGCAGCCCCCAGCAGGACGAGCAGTACTTC. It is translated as CASSPQQDEQYF.